A single sample is the source of the 8 T cell receptor beta chains below, sequenced in a study of identical twins. Each CDR3 protein gets one entry after TCRdb re-called the 5' RACE reads with MiXCR. The table has about 920,000 distinct CDR3 sequences, around 12% seen once. The same data also went into a second study, on yellow fever vaccine responses in identical twins.

Sequencing was done on a sample of PBMCs. These receptors originate from a woman younger than 30 in good health.

V and J are TRBV29-1 and TRBJ2-3; no definite D call. V gave up 0 bases and J gave up 3 bases, with 4 bases separating them. Germline loops: CDR1 SQVTM, CDR2 ANQGSEA. CDR3 length: 12 amino acids. As DNA, the CDR3 is TGCAGCGTTGAAGAAAGGACAGATACGCAGTATTTT. It is translated as CSVEERTDTQYF.

This chain joins TRBV5-1 and TRBJ1-5; D perhaps matches TRBD1 (5 bases). The CDR3 is made up of 16 amino acids. V lost 5 bases and J 0 bases, leaving 15 bases between the germline ends. Germline V lookup: CDR1 SGHRS, CDR2 YFSETQ. CDR3 in DNA: TGCGCCAGCAGAGATGGGGGGGGAGATAGCAATCAGCCCCAGCATTTT. Protein product: CASRDGGGDSNQPQHF.

The table lists this clonotype with many counts. This rearrangement joins TRBV6-2 or TRBV6-3 to TRBJ1-1; no definite D call. V lost 3 bases to trimming and J lost 5 bases, with 4 bases between them. There are 11 residues in the CDR3. Germline V gene sequence: CDR1 MNHEY, CDR2 SVGEGT. The CDR3 DNA is TGTGCCAGCAGTTATAGGACTGAAGCTTTCTTT. This sequence encodes CASSYRTEAFF.

The rearrangement uses TRBV2 and TRBJ1-2; D gene ambiguous. V was cut by 3 bases and J by 7 bases, with 9 bases left in between. Germline CDR1 reads SNHLY; CDR2 reads FYNNEI. This CDR3 has 12 residues. CDR3 bases: TGTGCCAGCAGTGACGAACATCTTGGCTACACCTTC. Its translation is CASSDEHLGYTF. The full variable domain, rest sourced from reference TRBV2 and TRBJ1-2, is EPEVTQTPSHQVTQMGQEVILRCVPISNHLYFYWYRQILGQKVEFLVSFYNNEISEKSEIFDDQFSVERPDGSNFTLKIRSTKLEDSAMYFCASSDEHLGYTFGSGTRLTVV.

This clonotype was detected ten times or more. V is TRBV6-4 and J is TRBJ1-1; D perhaps matches TRBD1 (5 bases). Between the trimmed V and J ends, which lost 6 bases and 0 bases, there was a span of 26 bases. Per germline, CDR1 MRHNA and CDR2 SNTAGT. This CDR3 has 19 amino acids. The CDR3, as DNA: TGTGCCAGCAGGAGGCTGGCGAGGGTGGGGGTGCGAATGAACACTGAAGCTTTCTTT. Its protein product is CASRRLARVGVRMNTEAFF.

The chain has TRBV24-1 and TRBJ2-1; TRBD2 matches 9 bases. Germline V gives CDR1 KGHDR, CDR2 SFDVKD. The ends lost 4 bases at V and 4 bases at J; junction bases unmatched: 7. This CDR3 spans 16 amino acids. The CDR3 loop reads CATSETGTSSYNEQFF. Written as DNA, the CDR3 is TGTGCCACCAGTGAGACCGGGACTAGCTCGTACAATGAGCAGTTCTTC.

The chain's CDR3 is CATSRAAVPGELFF. CDR3 nucleotides: TGTGCCACCAGCCGGGCAGCAGTCCCCGGGGAGCTGTTTTTT. The rearrangement uses TRBV15 and TRBJ2-2; D unclear. CDR1 LNHNV and CDR2 YYDKDF come from the germline V gene (reference sequence). This CDR3 has 14 residues. The germline V and J ends were trimmed by 5 bases and 6 bases, with 13 bases remaining between them.

The sample holds many counts of this clonotype. V usage is TRBV3-1 and J usage is TRBJ2-2; unclear D gene. Germline assignment: CDR1 LGHDT and CDR2 YNNKEL (reference sequence). Trimming took 0 bases from V and 4 from J, leaving 6 bases between them. This CDR3 spans 14 amino acids. CDR3 region: CASSQDRITGELFF. CDR3 coding DNA: TGTGCCAGCAGCCAAGATAGGATCACCGGGGAGCTGTTTTTT.